Shown below are 25 T cell receptor beta chains from a single sample sequenced in a study of cytomegalovirus exposure and HLA in healthy donors. PCR involved 60 Vbeta and 13 Jbeta primers. Method: immunoSEQ multiplex PCR; TCRdb's copy keeps in-frame clones and lacks some. The sample spans approximately 150,000 clones; the ten largest clones claim about 1.4%. Sequencing used PBMCs. These receptors were collected from a woman in her forties in good health and CMV-seronegative.

This chain uses TRBV4-2 with TRBJ2-1, with a weak D call TRBD2 (6 bases). V lost 0 bases and J 9 bases, leaving 12 bases between the germline ends. The CDR3 is made up of 14 amino acids. Germline loops: CDR1 LGHNA, CDR2 YNFKEQ. The CDR3 nucleotides are TGTGCCAGCAGCCAAGAGGACTTAGCGGTTGAGCAGTTCTTC. Amino acids: CASSQEDLAVEQFF.

The chain is built from TRBV28 and TRBJ1-6; the D gene is possibly TRBD1 (5 bases). The CDR3 is 17 residues long. Germline assignment: CDR1 MDHEN and CDR2 SYDVKM. V gave up 2 bases and J gave up 7 bases, with 18 bases separating them. The CDR3 DNA follows: TGTGCCAGCAGTTTAGGCCCTCCAGGGACTGGGAATTCACCCCTCCACTTT. It encodes CASSLGPPGTGNSPLHF.

The chain carries TRBV25-1 and TRBJ2-1; 10 bases line up with TRBD1. The CDR3 sequence is 15 residues long. Unmatched junction bases numbered 10, after V lost 6 bases and J lost 8 bases. CDR1 and CDR2 from the germline V gene are MGHDK and SYGVNS. In DNA, the CDR3 is TGTGCCAGCAGCGACGGCGGGACAGGGGTCGATGAGCAGTTCTTC. This translates into CASSDGGTGVDEQFF.

V is TRBV5-4 and J is TRBJ1-4; tentatively, D is TRBD1 (5 bases). Trimming left V 2 bases short and J 3 bases short, with 17 bases between. CDR3 length: 17 amino acids. Germline CDR1 SGHNT, CDR2 YYREEE (reference sequence). CDR3 protein: CASSFIGGGLANEKLFF. The CDR3 region has the DNA TGTGCCAGCAGCTTCATTGGGGGGGGATTGGCTAATGAAAAACTGTTTTTT.

J is TRBJ1-2 and V is TRBV18; D is unclear. CDR1 is KGHSH and CDR2 is LQKENI in the germline V gene. The CDR3 is 16 amino acids. Between the trimmed V and J ends, which lost 2 bases and 3 bases, there was a span of 16 bases. CDR3 nucleotide sequence: TGTGCCAGCTCACCAGGCGCACCCGGGATTGACTATGGCTACACCTTC. Residues: CASSPGAPGIDYGYTF.

The rearrangement joins TRBV5-4 to TRBJ2-3; 8 nucleotides agree with TRBD1. The V and J ends lost 2 bases and 4 bases, in that order; junction bases with no gene match: 6. CDR1 and CDR2 (germline): SGHNT, YYREEE (reference sequence). CDR3 length: 15 residues. CDR3 nucleotides: TGTGCCAGCAGCTTCGTGGACAGGGTACCAGATACGCAGTATTTT. Its protein is CASSFVDRVPDTQYF.

By frequency, this clone is medium-sized. The rearrangement links TRBV27 to TRBJ2-1, with a weak D call TRBD1 (6 bases). The V and J ends lost 8 bases and 0 bases respectively, with 17 bases between them. The CDR3 has 16 residues. Per germline, CDR1 MNHEY and CDR2 SMNVEV (reference sequence). CDR3 sequence reads: CASSTGSISSYNEQFF. CDR3 nucleotide sequence: TGTGCCAGCTCCACAGGGTCCATCAGCTCCTACAATGAGCAGTTCTTC.

This rearrangement joins TRBV7-2 to TRBJ1-5; D not certain. Per the germline V gene, CDR1 is SGHTA and CDR2 is FQGNSA. This CDR3 has 17 amino acids. The ends were cut back, 4 bases at V and 0 bases at J, with 16 bases in the middle. CDR3 in amino acids: CASSSRPRRNSNQPQHF. CDR3 nucleotide sequence: TGTGCCAGCAGCTCTAGACCTCGACGGAATAGCAATCAGCCCCAGCATTTT.

The genes are TRBV29-1 and TRBJ1-1; D is perhaps TRBD1 (6 bases). This CDR3 comprises 12 residues. V gave up 7 bases and J gave up 1 base, with 10 bases separating them. The germline V gene has CDR1 SQVTM and CDR2 ANQGSEA. The CDR3 loop reads CSAKQGNTEAFF. The DNA for the CDR3 is TGCAGCGCAAAACAGGGGAACACTGAAGCTTTCTTT.

This chain connects TRBV18 to TRBJ1-2, with a possible D match to TRBD1 (5 bases). The CDR3 spans 13 residues. Germline CDR1 and CDR2: KGHSH and LQKENI. Trimming removed 2 bases from V and 2 bases from J, with 6 bases in between. The CDR3: CASSPDSNYGYTF. The CDR3 nucleotides are TGTGCCAGCTCACCAGACAGCAACTATGGCTACACCTTC.

CDR3 protein: CAFAPGNPSNQPQHF. The CDR3 DNA sequence: TGTGCCTTCGCCCCAGGGAACCCCAGCAATCAGCCCCAGCATTTT. The genes are TRBV7-8 and TRBJ1-5, with D possibly matching TRBD1 (5 bases). Per germline, CDR1 SGHVS and CDR2 FQNEAQ. V lost 11 bases and J 1 base, leaving 18 bases between the germline ends. The CDR3 has 15 amino acids. The full variable domain, with the rest looked up from reference TRBV7-8 and TRBJ1-5, is GAGVSQSPRYKVAKRGQDVALRCDPISGHVSLFWYQQALGQGPEFLTYFQNEAQLDKSGLPSDRFFAERPEGSVSTLKIQRTQQEDSAVYLCAFAPGNPSNQPQHFGDGTRLSIL.

This chain links TRBV5-1 with TRBJ2-3, with 8 positions matching TRBD2. V was clipped by 1 base and J by 0 bases; unmatched bases: 1. The CDR3 covers 15 residues. Germline V lookup: CDR1 SGHRS, CDR2 YFSETQ. CDR3: CASSLTGGSTDTQYF. CDR3 DNA: TGCGCCAGCAGCTTGACGGGGGGGAGCACAGATACGCAGTATTTT.

The rearrangement links TRBV6-4 to TRBJ2-2, with D possibly TRBD1 on 6 matching bases. The CDR3 is 16 amino acids. Trimming took 5 bases from V and 0 from J, leaving 13 bases between them. Germline V gives CDR1 MRHNA, CDR2 SNTAGT. This chain's CDR3 is CASSYNRATNTGELFF. The CDR3 DNA reads TGTGCCAGCAGTTATAACAGGGCTACGAACACCGGGGAGCTGTTTTTT.

This chain connects TRBV5-1 to TRBJ2-7, with 8 bases lining up with TRBD1. CDR3 size: 15 residues. CDR1 and CDR2 from the germline V gene are SGHRS and YFSETQ. Unmatched junction bases numbered 6, after V lost 4 bases and J lost 0 bases. Written as DNA, the CDR3 is TGCGCCAGCAGCAAACGGACAGGGCCCTCCTACGAGCAGTACGTC. This encodes CASSKRTGPSYEQYV.

This chain links TRBV19 with TRBJ1-6, with 12 nucleotides matching TRBD1. The CDR3 covers 18 residues. Per the germline V gene, CDR1 is LNHDA and CDR2 is SQIVND (reference sequence). V was clipped by 9 bases and J by 9 bases; unmatched bases: 18. The CDR3 region has the DNA TGTGCCAGCCATCCGGGACAGGGGGCCTTCGGAGTACTTTCACCCCTCCACTTT. It encodes CASHPGQGAFGVLSPLHF.

The chain employs TRBV27 and TRBJ2-7, with TRBD2 matching over 8 bases. The CDR3 runs to 14 residues. Losses at the gene ends were 2 bases for V and 6 bases for J; bases not matched to a gene: 6. Germline lookup yields CDR1 MNHEY and CDR2 SMNVEV (reference sequence). The chain's CDR3 is CASSLTGLASEQYF. CDR3 DNA sequence: TGTGCCAGCAGTTTAACCGGACTAGCTAGCGAGCAGTACTTC.

V gene TRBV18 combines with J gene TRBJ2-3; the D is unclear. Germline V lookup: CDR1 KGHSH, CDR2 LQKENI. The CDR3 spans 14 residues. Trimming cost V 6 bases and J 2 bases, with 12 bases left between them. CDR3 sequence: CASSKLQATDTQYF. The CDR3 bases are TGTGCCAGCTCCAAACTGCAAGCCACAGATACGCAGTATTTT.

V is TRBV7-8 and J is TRBJ2-7; D might be TRBD2 (5 bases). Deletions cut 7 bases from V and 4 bases from J, with 8 bases between. CDR1 and CDR2 from the germline V gene are SGHVS and FQNEAQ. The CDR3 consists of 11 residues. The CDR3 DNA is TGTGCCAGCACTACGGGATACGAGCAGTACTTC. Its protein is CASTTGYEQYF.

The chain has TRBV5-1 and TRBJ1-6; D gene ambiguous. The length of the CDR3 is 16 residues. The V gene's germline CDR1 is SGHRS and CDR2 YFSETQ. Trimming stripped 1 base from V and 6 bases from J, with 14 bases between. The CDR3 loop reads CASSLSGVAGNSPLHF. As DNA, the CDR3 is TGCGCCAGCAGCTTGAGCGGAGTTGCCGGTAATTCACCCCTCCACTTT.

J is TRBJ1-3 and V is TRBV4-1; 9 positions match TRBD1. Germline CDR1 reads MGHRA; CDR2 reads YSYEKL. V gave up 6 bases and J gave up 3 bases; unmatched junction bases: 9. The CDR3 consists of 16 residues. Here the CDR3 DNA reads TGCGCCAGCAGTCGGGACAGGGAGGTGCTTGGAAACACCATATATTTT. Translating gives CASSRDREVLGNTIYF.

The chain carries TRBV2 and TRBJ1-1, with 7 bases lining up with TRBD1. The CDR3 is 14 residues long. The J segment lost 3 bases and the V segment lost 6 bases, leaving 7 bases of the junction unmatched. From germline, CDR1 is SNHLY and CDR2 FYNNEI. This chain's CDR3 is CASSYRGGDTEAFF. The CDR3 DNA follows: TGTGCCAGCAGCTACAGGGGTGGGGACACTGAAGCTTTCTTT. The full variable domain, completed using reference TRBV2 and TRBJ1-1, is EPEVTQTPSHQVTQMGQEVILRCVPISNHLYFYWYRQILGQKVEFLVSFYNNEISEKSEIFDDQFSVERPDGSNFTLKIRSTKLEDSAMYFCASSYRGGDTEAFFGQGTRLTVV.

The J gene is TRBJ2-1, the V gene TRBV5-8; 14 nucleotides align to TRBD2. V lost 2 bases and J lost 4; bases outside the gene matches: 5. This CDR3 is 17 amino acids long. Germline-derived CDR1 and CDR2 are SGHTS and YDEGEE. The CDR3 here is CASSFAGTSGGYNEQFF. The CDR3 region has the DNA TGTGCCAGCAGCTTTGCCGGGACTAGCGGGGGATACAATGAGCAGTTCTTC.

The chain combines TRBV6-5 with TRBJ1-2; a weak D match, TRBD1 (6 bases). V was trimmed by 4 bases and J by 5 bases, leaving 11 bases between them. Germline CDR1 MNHEY, CDR2 SVGAGI. The CDR3 runs 13 residues. CDR3 nucleotides: TGTGCCAGCAGTTTGAGGACAGATTATGGCTACACCTTC. Amino acids: CASSLRTDYGYTF.

The V and J genes are TRBV7-2 and TRBJ2-3, with a tentative D call TRBD2 (6 bases). This CDR3 comprises 16 residues. V lost 3 bases and J lost 2, with 15 bases in between. Germline CDR1 SGHTA, CDR2 FQGNSA. The CDR3 is CASSLSGLLSTDTQYF. CDR3 nucleotide sequence: TGTGCCAGCAGCTTGTCGGGACTCCTTTCCACAGATACGCAGTATTTT.

V and J are TRBV6-1 and TRBJ1-4; the match to TRBD1 covers 8 bases. The CDR3 contains 14 residues. The trim removed 3 bases at V and 8 bases at J, leaving 5 bases unmatched. The germline V gene has CDR1 MNHNS and CDR2 SASEGT. CDR3 nucleotides: TGTGCCAGCAGTGACCTAGGACAGGGAGAAAAACTGTTTTTT. Translating it yields CASSDLGQGEKLFF.